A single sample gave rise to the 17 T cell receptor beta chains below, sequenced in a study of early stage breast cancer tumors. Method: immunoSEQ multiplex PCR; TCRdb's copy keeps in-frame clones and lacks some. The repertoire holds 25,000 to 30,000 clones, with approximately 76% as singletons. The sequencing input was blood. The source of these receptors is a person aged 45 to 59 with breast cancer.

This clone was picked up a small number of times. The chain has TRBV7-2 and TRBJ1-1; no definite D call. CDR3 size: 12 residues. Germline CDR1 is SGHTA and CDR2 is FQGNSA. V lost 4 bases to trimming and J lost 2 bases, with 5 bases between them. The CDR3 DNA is TGTGCCAGCAGCTCGTCCAACACTGAAGCTTTCTTT. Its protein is CASSSSNTEAFF.

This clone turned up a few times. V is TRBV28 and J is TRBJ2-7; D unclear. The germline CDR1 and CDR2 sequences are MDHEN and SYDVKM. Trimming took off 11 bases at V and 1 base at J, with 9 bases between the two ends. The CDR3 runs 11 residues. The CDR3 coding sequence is TGTGCCTCACATACATCCTACGAGCAGTACTTC. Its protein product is CASHTSYEQYF. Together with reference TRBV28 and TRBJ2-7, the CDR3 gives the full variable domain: DVKVTQSSRYLVKRTGEKVFLECVQDMDHENMFWYRQDPGLGLRLIYFSYDVKMKEKGDIPEGYSVSREKKERFSLILESASTNQTSMYLCASHTSYEQYFGPGTRLTVT.

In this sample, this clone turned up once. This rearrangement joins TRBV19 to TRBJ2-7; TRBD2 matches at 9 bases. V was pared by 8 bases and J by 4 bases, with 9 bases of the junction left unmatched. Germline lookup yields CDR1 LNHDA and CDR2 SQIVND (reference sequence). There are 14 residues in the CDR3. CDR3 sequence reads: CASWKGSGRYEQYF. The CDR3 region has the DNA TGTGCCAGTTGGAAGGGGAGCGGGAGGTACGAGCAGTACTTC.

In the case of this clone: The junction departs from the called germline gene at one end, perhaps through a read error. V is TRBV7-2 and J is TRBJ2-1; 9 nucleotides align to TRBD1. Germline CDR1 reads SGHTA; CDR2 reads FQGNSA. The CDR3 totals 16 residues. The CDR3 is CASSLDRGPSFNEQFF. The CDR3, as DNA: TGTGCCAGCAGCTTGGACAGGGGTCCTTCCTTCAATGAGCAGTTCTTC. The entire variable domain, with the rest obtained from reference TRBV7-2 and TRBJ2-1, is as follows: GAGVSQSPSNKVTEKGKDVELRCDPISGHTALYWYRQSLGQGLEFLIYFQGNSAPDKSGLPSDRFSAERTGGSVSTLTIQRTQQEDSAVYLCASSLDRGPSFNEQFFGPGTRLTVL.

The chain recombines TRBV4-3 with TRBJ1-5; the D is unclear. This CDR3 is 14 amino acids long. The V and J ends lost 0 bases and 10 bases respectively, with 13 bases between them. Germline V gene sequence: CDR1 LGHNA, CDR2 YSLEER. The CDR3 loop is CASSQDQGSGPQHF. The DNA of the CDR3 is TGCGCCAGCAGCCAAGATCAAGGGAGTGGACCCCAGCATTTT.

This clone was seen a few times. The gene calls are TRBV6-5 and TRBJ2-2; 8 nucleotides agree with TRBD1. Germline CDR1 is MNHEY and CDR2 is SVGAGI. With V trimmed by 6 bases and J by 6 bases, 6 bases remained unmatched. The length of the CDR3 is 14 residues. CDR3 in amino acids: CASRGRGQSGELFF. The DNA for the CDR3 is TGTGCCAGCAGAGGCAGGGGGCAATCCGGGGAGCTGTTTTTT.

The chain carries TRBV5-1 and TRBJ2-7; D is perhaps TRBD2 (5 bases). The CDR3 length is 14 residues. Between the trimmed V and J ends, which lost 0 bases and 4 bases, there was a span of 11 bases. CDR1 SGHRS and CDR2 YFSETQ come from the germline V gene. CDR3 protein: CASSLAGTAYEQYF. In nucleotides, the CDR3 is TGCGCCAGCAGCTTGGCGGGAACAGCTTACGAGCAGTACTTC.

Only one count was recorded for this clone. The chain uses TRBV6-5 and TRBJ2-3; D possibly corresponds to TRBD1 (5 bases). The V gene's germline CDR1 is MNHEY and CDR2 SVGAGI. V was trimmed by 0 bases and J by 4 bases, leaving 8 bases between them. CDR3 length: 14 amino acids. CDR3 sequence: CASSYSPGSDTQYF. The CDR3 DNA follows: TGTGCCAGCAGTTACTCGCCAGGGTCAGATACGCAGTATTTT.

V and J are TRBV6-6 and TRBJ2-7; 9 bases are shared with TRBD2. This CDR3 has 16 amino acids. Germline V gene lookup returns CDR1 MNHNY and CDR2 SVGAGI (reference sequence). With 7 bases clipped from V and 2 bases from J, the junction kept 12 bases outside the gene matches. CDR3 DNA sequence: TGTGCCAGCAAAGATTTAGCGGGAGACCACCCCTACGAGCAGTACTTC. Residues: CASKDLAGDHPYEQYF.

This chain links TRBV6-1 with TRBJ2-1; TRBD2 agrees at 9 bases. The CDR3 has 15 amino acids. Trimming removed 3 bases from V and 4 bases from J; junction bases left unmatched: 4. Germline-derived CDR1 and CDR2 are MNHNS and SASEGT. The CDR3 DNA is TGTGCCAGCAGTGAGACTAGCGGAGCTTACAATGAGCAGTTCTTC. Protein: CASSETSGAYNEQFF.

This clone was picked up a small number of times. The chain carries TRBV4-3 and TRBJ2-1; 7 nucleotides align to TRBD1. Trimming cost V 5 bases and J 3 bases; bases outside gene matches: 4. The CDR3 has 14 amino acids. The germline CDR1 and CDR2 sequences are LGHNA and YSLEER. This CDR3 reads CASSKTGSYNEQFF. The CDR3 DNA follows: TGCGCCAGCAGCAAGACAGGGAGCTACAATGAGCAGTTCTTC.

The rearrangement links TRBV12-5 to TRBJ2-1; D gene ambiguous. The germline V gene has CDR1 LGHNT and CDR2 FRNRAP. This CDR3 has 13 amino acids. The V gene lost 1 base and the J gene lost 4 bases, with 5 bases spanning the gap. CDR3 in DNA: TGTGCTAGTGGTTTGGCCCTGTACAATGAGCAGTTCTTC. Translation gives CASGLALYNEQFF.

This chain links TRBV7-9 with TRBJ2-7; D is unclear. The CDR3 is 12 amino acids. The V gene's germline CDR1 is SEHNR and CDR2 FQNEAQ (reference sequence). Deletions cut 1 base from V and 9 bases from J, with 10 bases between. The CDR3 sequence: CASSLDVGVQYF. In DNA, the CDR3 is TGTGCCAGCAGCTTAGATGTTGGGGTGCAGTACTTC.

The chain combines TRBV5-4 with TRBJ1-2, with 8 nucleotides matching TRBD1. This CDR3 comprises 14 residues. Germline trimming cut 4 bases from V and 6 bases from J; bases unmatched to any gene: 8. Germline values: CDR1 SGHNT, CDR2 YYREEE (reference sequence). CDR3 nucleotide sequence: TGTGCCAGCAGCCGGACAGGGAGTAGTGATGGCTACACCTTC. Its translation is CASSRTGSSDGYTF.

Written as DNA, the CDR3 is TGTGCCAGCAATCGGATCTTAAGCACAGATACGCAGTATTTT. The encoded protein is CASNRILSTDTQYF. The chain has TRBV6-1 and TRBJ2-3; D is ambiguous. Trimming shortened V by 7 bases and J by 0 bases, and 11 bases separated the two germline ends. This CDR3 is built from 14 residues. Germline assignment: CDR1 MNHNS and CDR2 SASEGT.

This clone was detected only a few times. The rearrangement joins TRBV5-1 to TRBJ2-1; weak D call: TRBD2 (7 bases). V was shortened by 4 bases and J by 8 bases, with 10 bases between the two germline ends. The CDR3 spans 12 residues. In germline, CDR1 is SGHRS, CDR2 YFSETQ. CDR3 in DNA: TGCGCCAGCAGCGGCGGGGGCCATGAGCAGTTCTTC. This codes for CASSGGGHEQFF.

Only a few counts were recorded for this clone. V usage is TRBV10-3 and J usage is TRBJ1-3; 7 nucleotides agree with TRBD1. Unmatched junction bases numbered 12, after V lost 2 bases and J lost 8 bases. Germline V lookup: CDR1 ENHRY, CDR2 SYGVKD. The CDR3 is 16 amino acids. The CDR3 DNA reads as TGTGCCATCAGTGAGGCAGGGGGTAAATCAGGAGACACCATATATTTT. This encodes CAISEAGGKSGDTIYF.